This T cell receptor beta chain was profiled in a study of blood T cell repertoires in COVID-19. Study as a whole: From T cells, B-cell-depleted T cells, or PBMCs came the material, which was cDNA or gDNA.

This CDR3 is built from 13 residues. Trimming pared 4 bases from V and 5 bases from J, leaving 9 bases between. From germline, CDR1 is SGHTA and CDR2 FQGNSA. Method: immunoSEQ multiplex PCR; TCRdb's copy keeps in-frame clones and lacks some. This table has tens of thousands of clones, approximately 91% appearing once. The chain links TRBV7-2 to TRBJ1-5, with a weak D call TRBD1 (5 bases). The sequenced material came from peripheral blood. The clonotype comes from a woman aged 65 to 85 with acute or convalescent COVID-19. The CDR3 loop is CASSYDRDQPQHF. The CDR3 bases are TGTGCCAGCAGCTACGACAGAGATCAGCCCCAGCATTTT.